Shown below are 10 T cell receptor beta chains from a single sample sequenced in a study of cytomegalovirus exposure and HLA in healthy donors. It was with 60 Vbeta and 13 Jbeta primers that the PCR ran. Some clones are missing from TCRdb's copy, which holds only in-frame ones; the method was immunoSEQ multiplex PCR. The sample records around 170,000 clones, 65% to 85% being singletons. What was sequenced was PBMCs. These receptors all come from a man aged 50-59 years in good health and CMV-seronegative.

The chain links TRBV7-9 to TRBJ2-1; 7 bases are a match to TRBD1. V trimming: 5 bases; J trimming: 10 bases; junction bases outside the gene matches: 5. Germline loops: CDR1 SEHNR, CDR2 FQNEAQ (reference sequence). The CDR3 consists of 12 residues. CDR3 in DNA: TGTGCCAGCAGCCTTAACAGGGGCGAGCAGTTCTTC. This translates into CASSLNRGEQFF.

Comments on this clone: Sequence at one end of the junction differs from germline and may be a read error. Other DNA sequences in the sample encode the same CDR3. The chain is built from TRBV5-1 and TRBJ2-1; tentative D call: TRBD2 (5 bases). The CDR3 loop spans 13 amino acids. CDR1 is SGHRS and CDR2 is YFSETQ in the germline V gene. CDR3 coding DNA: TGCGCCAGCAGCTTGGGGAGGAAAAATGAACAGTTCTTC. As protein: CASSLGRKNEQFF.

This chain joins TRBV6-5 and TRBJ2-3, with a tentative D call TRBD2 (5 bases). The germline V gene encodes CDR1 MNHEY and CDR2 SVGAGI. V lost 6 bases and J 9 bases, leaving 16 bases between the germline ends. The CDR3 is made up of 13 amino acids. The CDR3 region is CASSPEGGQTQYF. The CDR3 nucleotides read TGTGCCAGCAGCCCGGAAGGCGGGCAAACGCAGTATTTT.

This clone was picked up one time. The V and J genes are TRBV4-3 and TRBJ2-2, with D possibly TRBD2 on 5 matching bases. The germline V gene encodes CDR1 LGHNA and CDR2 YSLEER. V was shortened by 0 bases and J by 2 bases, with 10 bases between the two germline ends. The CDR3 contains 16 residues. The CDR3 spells CASSQEERTNTGELFF. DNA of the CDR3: TGCGCCAGCAGCCAAGAAGAAAGGACTAACACCGGGGAGCTGTTTTTT.

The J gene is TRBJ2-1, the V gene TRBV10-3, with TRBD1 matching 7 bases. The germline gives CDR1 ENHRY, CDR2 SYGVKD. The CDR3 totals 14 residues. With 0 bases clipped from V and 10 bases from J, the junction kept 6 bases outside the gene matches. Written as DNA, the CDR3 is TGTGCCATCAGTGAGTCTAGGGACAGCACAGAGCAGTTCTTC. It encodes CAISESRDSTEQFF.

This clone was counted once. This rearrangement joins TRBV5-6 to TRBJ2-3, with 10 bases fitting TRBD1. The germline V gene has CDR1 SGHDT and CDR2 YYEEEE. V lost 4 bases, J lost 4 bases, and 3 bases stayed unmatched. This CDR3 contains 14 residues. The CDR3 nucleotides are TGTGCCAGCAGCCCCGACAGGGGGCCAGATACGCAGTATTTT. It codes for CASSPDRGPDTQYF.

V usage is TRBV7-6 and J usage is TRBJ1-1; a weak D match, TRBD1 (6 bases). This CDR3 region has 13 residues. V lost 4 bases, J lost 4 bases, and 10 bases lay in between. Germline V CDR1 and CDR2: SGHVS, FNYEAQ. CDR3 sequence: CASSSGQLTEAFF. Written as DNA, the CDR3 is TGTGCCAGCAGCTCGGGACAACTCACTGAAGCTTTCTTT.

CDR3 sequence (DNA): TGTGCCAGCAGTTTCACAGGGAGAGGAAGCTACACCTTC. Its translation: CASSFTGRGSYTF. This chain links TRBV6-5 with TRBJ1-2; weak D call: TRBD1 (6 bases). CDR3 length: 13 residues. The germline CDR1 and CDR2 sequences are MNHEY and SVGAGI. The germline V and J ends were trimmed by 4 bases and 9 bases, with 15 bases remaining between them.

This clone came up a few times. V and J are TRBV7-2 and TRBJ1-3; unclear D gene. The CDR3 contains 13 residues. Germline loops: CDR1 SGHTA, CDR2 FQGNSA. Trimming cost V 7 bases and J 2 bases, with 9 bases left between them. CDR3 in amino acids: CASTQVAGNTIYF. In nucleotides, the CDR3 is TGTGCCAGCACCCAGGTCGCTGGAAACACCATATATTTT.

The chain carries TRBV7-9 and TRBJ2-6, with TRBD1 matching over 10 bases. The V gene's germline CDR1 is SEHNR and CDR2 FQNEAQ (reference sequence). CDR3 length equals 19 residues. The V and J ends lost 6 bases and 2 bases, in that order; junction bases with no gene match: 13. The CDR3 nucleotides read TGTGCCAGCAGGCTGACAGGGGGCAAGGTGGTTACTGGGGCCAACGTCCTGACTTTC. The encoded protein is CASRLTGGKVVTGANVLTF.